This TCR beta chain is drawn from a study of cytomegalovirus exposure and HLA in healthy donors. Trimming stripped 5 bases from V and 9 bases from J, with 23 bases between. This CDR3 region has 15 residues. Germline V gene lookup returns CDR1 MNHEY and CDR2 SMNVEV (reference sequence). General study results and limits: Most TCR sequences proved rare, with some public TCRs found in many donors. Serostatus for CMV was the only available immune exposure information.

PCR involved 60 Vbeta and 13 Jbeta primers. The assay was immunoSEQ multiplex PCR, and TCRdb's table has in-frame clones only and misses some. The top ten hold 9% to 10% of the sample, which has around 140,000 clones, approximately 82% seen once. Details on this clone: Its antigen is not known.

The chain employs TRBV27 and TRBJ2-7; D perhaps matches TRBD2 (5 bases). The receptor was isolated from a woman aged 55 to 70 in good health and CMV-seropositive. Sequencing was carried out using PBMCs. Here the CDR3 DNA reads TGTGCCAGCAGTGCCCGTAGCGACCTCCTACGAGGGCAGTACTTC. Encoded protein: CASSARSDLLRGQYF.